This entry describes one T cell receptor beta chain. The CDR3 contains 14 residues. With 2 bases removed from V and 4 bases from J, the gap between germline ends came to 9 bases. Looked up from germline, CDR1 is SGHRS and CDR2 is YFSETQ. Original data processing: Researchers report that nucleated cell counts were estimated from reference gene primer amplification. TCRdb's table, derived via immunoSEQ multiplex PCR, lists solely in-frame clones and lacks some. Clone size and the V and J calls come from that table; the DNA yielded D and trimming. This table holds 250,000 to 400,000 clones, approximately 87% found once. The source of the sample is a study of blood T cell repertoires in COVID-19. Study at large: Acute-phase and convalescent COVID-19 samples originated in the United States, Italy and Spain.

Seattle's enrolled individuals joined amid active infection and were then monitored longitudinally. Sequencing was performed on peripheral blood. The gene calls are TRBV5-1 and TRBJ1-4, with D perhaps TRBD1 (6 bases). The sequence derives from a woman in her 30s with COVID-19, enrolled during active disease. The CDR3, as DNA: TGCGCCAGCAGCTTTGGACAGCTTAATGAAAAACTGTTTTTT. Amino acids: CASSFGQLNEKLFF.